Following are 16 T cell receptor beta chains from one sample sequenced in a study of control samples from healthy donors and cancer patients. Assay used: immunoSEQ multiplex PCR; TCRdb lists only in-frame clones, some missing. The sample holds around 70,000 clones; 70% to 90% are singletons and the top ten take 2% to 2.5%. Specimen: PBMCs. These receptors came from a woman aged 50 to 60 with head and neck cancer.

The rearrangement joins TRBV11-3 to TRBJ2-7; 7 bases agree with TRBD2. J gave up 7 bases and V 1 base, and 4 bases lay outside the gene matches. In germline, CDR1 is SGHNT, CDR2 YENEEA. This CDR3 comprises 13 residues. The chain's CDR3 is CASSLVLGGEQYF. The CDR3 DNA sequence: TGTGCCAGCAGCTTAGTGTTGGGGGGGGAGCAGTACTTC.

On this clone: A junction end diverges from the germline sequence, so it may reflect a read error. V is TRBV9 and J is TRBJ1-3, with D uncertain. The CDR3 has 17 residues. Looked up from germline, CDR1 is SGDLS and CDR2 is YYNGEE. The CDR3 here is CASSASTGNSAGNTIYF. CDR3 nucleotides: TGTGCCAGCAGCGCATCAACCGGGAATTCCGCTGGGAACACCATATATTTT.

This chain links TRBV5-4 with TRBJ2-7; TRBD1 aligns across 9 bases. V dropped 0 bases and J dropped 6; count of bases not matched to a gene: 7. The CDR3 totals 15 residues. The germline gives CDR1 SGHNT, CDR2 YYREEE (reference sequence). CDR3 coding DNA: TGTGCCAGCAGCTTGGCCGGGACAGGGATTTTCGAGCAGTACTTC. Its translation: CASSLAGTGIFEQYF.

The CDR3 sequence is CASSGAGFNQPQHF. In DNA form, the CDR3 reads TGTGCCAGCAGCGGGGCAGGGTTCAATCAGCCCCAGCATTTT. This chain links TRBV9 with TRBJ1-5; maybe TRBD1 (5 bases). The germline gives CDR1 SGDLS, CDR2 YYNGEE. CDR3 length equals 14 residues. V lost 3 bases, J lost 3 bases, and 10 bases lay in between.

CDR3 amino acids: CASRTGPNEKLFF. The DNA of the CDR3 is TGTGCCAGCAGGACAGGGCCTAATGAAAAACTGTTTTTT. The chain combines TRBV28 with TRBJ1-4; TRBD1 matches at 7 bases. In germline, CDR1 is MDHEN, CDR2 SYDVKM. Trimming cost V 6 bases and J 3 bases; bases outside gene matches: 1. The CDR3 runs to 13 residues.

The chain carries TRBV28 and TRBJ2-3; 10 nucleotides align to TRBD2. Per the germline V gene, CDR1 is MDHEN and CDR2 is SYDVKM. This CDR3 has 19 amino acids. V gave up 2 bases and J gave up 0 bases; unmatched junction bases: 11. The CDR3 sequence is CASSLIIAGGRNSTDTQYF. The CDR3 DNA follows: TGTGCCAGCAGTTTAATAATAGCGGGGGGACGAAATAGCACAGATACGCAGTATTTT.

Of note for this clone: Additional DNA sequences in this sample encode the identical CDR3. V and J are TRBV5-1 and TRBJ1-6; tentatively, D is TRBD1 (5 bases). The germline V gene encodes CDR1 SGHRS and CDR2 YFSETQ. This CDR3 comprises 15 residues. V lost 0 bases to trimming and J lost 6 bases, with 10 bases between them. The CDR3 sequence is CASSLDTGPNSPLHF. The CDR3 DNA is TGCGCCAGCAGCTTGGACACAGGTCCTAATTCACCCCTCCACTTT.

This sequence joins TRBV3-1 (or the pseudogene TRBV3-2) and TRBJ1-6, with 10 positions matching TRBD1. V was pared by 2 bases and J by 10 bases, with 5 bases of the junction left unmatched. CDR3 length: 15 amino acids. Germline loops: CDR1 LGHDT, CDR2 YNNKEL (reference sequence). The DNA for the CDR3 is TGTGCCAGCAGCCAACTGGGGACAGGGGACTCACCCCTCCACTTT. Translating gives CASSQLGTGDSPLHF.

This chain joins TRBV11-2 and TRBJ1-1; D is uncertain. V was trimmed by 2 bases and J by 1 base, leaving 11 bases between them. CDR1 SGHAT and CDR2 FQNNGV come from the germline V gene. The CDR3 spans 15 residues. CDR3 in DNA: TGTGCCAGCAGCTTATCGGCAGGAAAGAACACTGAAGCTTTCTTT. It yields the protein CASSLSAGKNTEAFF.

This rearrangement joins TRBV20-1 to TRBJ2-1; D uncertain. V shed 5 bases and J shed 7 bases, with 9 bases lying between them. Germline V lookup: CDR1 DFQATT, CDR2 SNEGSKA (reference sequence). This CDR3 is 11 amino acids long. The CDR3 sequence: CSASRLNEQFF. The CDR3 region has the DNA TGCAGTGCTTCGAGGTTGAATGAGCAGTTCTTC.

This chain connects TRBV3-1 (or the pseudogene TRBV3-2) to TRBJ1-1; 7 bases map to TRBD1. The CDR3 contains 13 residues. Trimming cost V 6 bases and J 9 bases; bases outside gene matches: 10. The germline CDR1 and CDR2 sequences are LGHDT and YNNKEL (reference sequence). The CDR3 spells CASSQTRQGQAFF. In DNA form, the CDR3 reads TGTGCCAGCAGTCAAACCCGACAGGGCCAAGCTTTCTTT.

CDR3 amino acids: CASSSSGGRSYEQYF. CDR3 coding DNA: TGTGCCAGCAGCTCCTCAGGGGGCCGGTCCTACGAGCAGTACTTC. This rearrangement joins TRBV5-8 to TRBJ2-7; 8 bases agree with TRBD1. Germline CDR1 and CDR2: SGHTS and YDEGEE. The junction had 6 bases not matched to a gene; V was cut back by 3 bases and J by 1 base. The CDR3 has 15 amino acids.

V gene TRBV9 combines with J gene TRBJ2-1, with 9 bases lining up with TRBD1. Germline lookup yields CDR1 SGDLS and CDR2 YYNGEE. Losses at the gene ends were 0 bases for V and 8 bases for J; bases not matched to a gene: 9. The CDR3 extends over 16 amino acids. The chain's CDR3 is CASSVGDGTGLYEQFF. The CDR3, as DNA: TGTGCCAGCAGCGTAGGCGATGGGACAGGGCTCTATGAGCAGTTCTTC.

The J gene is TRBJ2-7, the V gene TRBV5-1; a possible D gene is TRBD2 (6 bases). Deletions cut 7 bases from V and 5 bases from J, with 13 bases between. Germline V gene lookup returns CDR1 SGHRS and CDR2 YFSETQ. The CDR3 spans 12 residues. The CDR3 DNA reads as TGCGCCAGCGGGCAGGGAGGCCACGAGCAGTACTTC. Its protein product is CASGQGGHEQYF.

V is TRBV18 and J is TRBJ2-7, with D possibly being TRBD2 (5 bases). Trimming cost V 0 bases and J 1 base, with 13 bases left between them. Germline V gene data show CDR1 as KGHSH and CDR2 as LQKENI. The CDR3 is 16 amino acids. CDR3 sequence reads: CASSPPQGLGSYEQYF. The CDR3, as DNA: TGTGCCAGCTCACCACCTCAAGGACTCGGGTCCTACGAGCAGTACTTC.

The chain couples TRBV6-4 to TRBJ1-6, with unresolved D. V lost 6 bases and J lost 9, with 12 bases in between. The germline V gene encodes CDR1 MRHNA and CDR2 SNTAGT. The CDR3 contains 13 residues. The CDR3 DNA sequence: TGTGCCAGCAGGCAGAGTGCAGGTTCACCCCTCCACTTT. Its protein is CASRQSAGSPLHF.